The T cell receptor (beta chain) described here comes from a study of CD8+ T cells in alopecia areata (dated by TCRdb to the late 2010s). Some background on the complete study: Treated patients were enrolled in an open-label pilot trial of oral tofacitinib at 5 to 10 mg twice daily for moderate-to-severe alopecia areata. Tofacitinib was given for 6 to 18 months, followed by 6 months of follow-up off drug to assess delayed response and recurrence. Disease severity in treated patients was measured with the SALT score, which quantifies the percentage of affected scalp surface area. High-throughput TCRbeta sequencing was used to examine T cell clonal expansion in alopecia areata in both the C3H/HeJ mouse model and human patients. On the human side, TCRbeta sequencing was run on scalp tissue and on sorted CD4+ and CD8+ peripheral blood T cells from healthy controls and from alopecia areata patients with either patchy or totalis/universalis disease. Biopsies were taken from tofacitinib-treated patients at baseline and again at 4 and 24 weeks into treatment, and several of those patients also had a later scalp biopsy. Clonality in the scalp was compared among normal scalp (n=4), patchy alopecia areata scalp (n=8), and alopecia totalis/universalis scalp (n=8). RNA came from the PAXgene miRNA kit for fixed scalp, the miRNeasy kit for PBMCs, and the RNeasy kit for mouse skin. TCRbeta CDR3 regions were amplified by immunoSEQ multiplex PCR with 35 Vbeta forward and 13 Jbeta reverse primers.

At the junction V is shortened by 0 bases and J by 4 bases, with 12 bases in between. The germline V gene gives CDR1 as LGHNA and CDR2 as YSLEER. Measured from the cysteine to the phenylalanine, the CDR3 is 15 residues long. Only CDR3 DNA is held: 45 bases, read in frame from base 1. The paper's findings and limits, for the study overall: Scalp clonality and the number of expanded CD8+ clones among the top 100 scalp clones were significantly decreased by tofacitinib. During tofacitinib treatment, many expanded lesional clones remained in scalp and blood, and this persistence may partly explain relapse after treatment is stopped. The treated cohort was small, with a single nonresponder, so links between baseline CD8+ expansion and response need larger studies. Scalp TCR repertoire analysis is complicated because resident alphabeta T cells in normal human skin are also sequenced, whereas mouse skin is dominated by gammadelta T cells. TCR sequences shared between patients were less clear than in mice, possibly partly because of HLA diversity in the patient population. Higher clonality and more expanded CD8+ clones were observed in lesional scalp than in normal scalp, particularly in alopecia totalis/universalis, a finding suggestive of antigenic drive.

Libraries came from the immunoSEQ multiplex PCR assay. RNA was extracted from all samples and reverse transcribed into cDNA, which served as template for TCR sequencing. SuperScript III was used for first-strand cDNA synthesis, primed with a 2:1 mix of oligo-dT and random hexamers. A synthetic immune receptor repertoire was used to measure amplification bias, and any remaining bias was corrected computationally. Concerning the study's data processing: Raw reads were preprocessed to remove errors, and CDR3 was defined by IMGT conventions from the conserved cysteine to phenylalanine. Clonality was computed as 1 minus the Shannon entropy, with the entropy normalized by log2 of the number of productive unique TCRs. Whether scalp clones were CD4 or CD8 was inferred by matching scalp TCRbeta sequences against CD4 and CD8 repertoires sorted from blood. TCRdb holds this immuneACCESS table with in-frame rearrangements only. Some clones are missing; in checked studies, unresolved V genes explain under half, and the rest has no known cause. V and J calls and clone size are copied from that table; D and trimming were computed from the DNA. This sample is represented by about 250,000 clones; about 60% of them were singletons. Of the sample, around 0.92% falls within the top ten clones.

Interpreted using the paper, the treatment or condition label stands for: oral pan-JAK inhibitor, 5-10 mg twice daily. Lesional scalp punch biopsies and peripheral blood were obtained from alopecia areata patients. After PBMCs were isolated by density centrifugation and stained for CD3, CD4 and CD8, a FACSAria was used to sort CD4+ and CD8+ T cells. This clone was seen only a few times. This receptor's antigen is unknown. Base qualities are not recorded, but no much larger clone differs from it by a single base. Sequenced material: CD4+ T cells sorted from blood, taken around week 54, from a patient treated with tofacitinib. The rearranged segments are TRBV4-3 and TRBJ1-1, with the D segment identity uncertain. The TCR was taken from a human donor with alopecia areata. DNA sequence: TGCGCCAGCAGCCAAGAGCCGGTGGGAAGCACTGAAGCTTTCTTT. It translates to CASSQEPVGSTEAFF.